This T cell receptor (beta chain) is from a study of blood T cell repertoires in COVID-19. Study summary: Acute and convalescent COVID-19 specimens originated in the United States, Italy and Spain. PBMCs, B-cell-depleted T cells, or T cells provided the cDNA or gDNA that made up the material.

The CDR3 runs 14 residues. Per the germline V gene, CDR1 is SGHTS and CDR2 is YDEGEE. The junction had 2 bases not matched to a gene; V was cut back by 0 bases and J by 4 bases. Original analysis: Reference gene primers were amplified, and this amplification served to estimate nucleated cell counts. Generated by immunoSEQ multiplex PCR, the TCRdb table keeps only in-frame clones and is missing some. V and J calls and clone size come straight from that table; D and trimming were deduced from the DNA. The data contain more than 250,000 clones, 80% to 90% of them singletons. The sequenced sample was peripheral blood. The clonotype was recovered from a man in his forties or fifties with active or convalescent COVID-19. This sequence joins TRBV5-8 and TRBJ1-1; 8 bases agree with TRBD1. CDR3: CASSLAGGGTEAFF. The DNA for the CDR3 is TGTGCCAGCAGCTTGGCAGGGGGCGGCACTGAAGCTTTCTTT.